Here is one T cell receptor (beta chain) with its context. The entry originates in a study of blood T cell repertoires in COVID-19. Study context: Sites across the United States, Italy and Spain contributed samples from acute and convalescent COVID-19. T cells, B-cell-depleted T cells, or PBMCs supplied cDNA or gDNA.

In the study's own analysis: Amplified reference gene primers provided the basis for estimating nucleated cell counts. Assay used: immunoSEQ multiplex PCR; TCRdb lists only in-frame clones, some missing. Clonal size and the V and J genes are those of that table, whereas D and trimming came from the DNA. The sample holds about 74,000 clones, roughly 80% seen once. This CDR3 is 17 amino acids long. CDR1 KGHSH and CDR2 LQKENI come from the germline V gene. The V and J ends lost 0 bases and 1 base, in that order; junction bases with no gene match: 4. The source of this sequence is a human donor in a cohort sampled during active COVID-19. The chain joins TRBV18 to TRBJ2-3; 10 positions agree with TRBD2. Sequencing was carried out using peripheral blood. The CDR3 reads CASSPPRLAGGTDTQYF. As DNA, the CDR3 is TGTGCCAGCTCACCACCACGTCTAGCGGGAGGCACAGATACGCAGTATTTT.